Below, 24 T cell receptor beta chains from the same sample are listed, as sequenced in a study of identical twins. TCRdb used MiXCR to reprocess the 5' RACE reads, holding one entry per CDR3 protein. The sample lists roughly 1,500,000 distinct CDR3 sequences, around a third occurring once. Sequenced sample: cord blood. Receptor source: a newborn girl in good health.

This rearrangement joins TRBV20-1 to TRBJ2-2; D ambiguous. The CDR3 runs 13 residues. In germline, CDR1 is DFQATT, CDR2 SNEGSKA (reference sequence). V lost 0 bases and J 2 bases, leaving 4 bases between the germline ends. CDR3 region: CSAREPNTGELFF. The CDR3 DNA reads TGCAGTGCTAGAGAACCCAACACCGGGGAGCTGTTTTTT.

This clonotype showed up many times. CDR3 bases: TGCAGTGCTAGAGGGACAGGGAATAGCAATCAGCCCCAGCATTTT. It encodes CSARGTGNSNQPQHF. The V gene is TRBV20-1, the J gene TRBJ1-5; 8 nucleotides align to TRBD1. J was trimmed by 0 bases and V by 1 base; bases with no gene match: 2. Germline assignment: CDR1 DFQATT and CDR2 SNEGSKA (reference sequence). This CDR3 comprises 15 residues.

Here the CDR3 DNA reads TGTGCCACCAGTGAGCCACTAGCGGGGAACTACAATGAGCAGTACTTC. This codes for CATSEPLAGNYNEQYF. This chain uses TRBV24-1 with TRBJ2-5, with 10 bases that match TRBD2. The germline CDR1 and CDR2 sequences are KGHDR and SFDVKD. This CDR3 has 16 amino acids. The V segment lost 4 bases and the J segment 11 bases; nucleotides outside the gene matches: 15.

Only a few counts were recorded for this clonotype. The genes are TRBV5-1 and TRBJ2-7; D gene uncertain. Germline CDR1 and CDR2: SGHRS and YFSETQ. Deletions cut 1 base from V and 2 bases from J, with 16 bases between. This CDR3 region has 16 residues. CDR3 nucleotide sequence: TGCGCCAGCAGCTTGTCCCCGGTGGGTGGAACCTACGAGCAGTACTTC. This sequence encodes CASSLSPVGGTYEQYF.

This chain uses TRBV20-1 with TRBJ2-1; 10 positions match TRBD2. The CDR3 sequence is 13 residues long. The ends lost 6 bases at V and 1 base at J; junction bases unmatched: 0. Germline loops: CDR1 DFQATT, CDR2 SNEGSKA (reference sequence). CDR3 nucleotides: TGCAGTGCGGGACTAGCGTCCTACAATGAGCAGTTCTTC. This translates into CSAGLASYNEQFF.

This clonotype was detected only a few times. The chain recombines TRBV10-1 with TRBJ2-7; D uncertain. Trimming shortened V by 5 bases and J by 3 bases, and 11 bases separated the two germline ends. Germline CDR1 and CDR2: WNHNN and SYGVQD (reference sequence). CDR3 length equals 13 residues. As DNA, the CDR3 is TGCGCCAGCAGTAGAAATGGGAACTACGAGCAGTACTTC. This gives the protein CASSRNGNYEQYF.

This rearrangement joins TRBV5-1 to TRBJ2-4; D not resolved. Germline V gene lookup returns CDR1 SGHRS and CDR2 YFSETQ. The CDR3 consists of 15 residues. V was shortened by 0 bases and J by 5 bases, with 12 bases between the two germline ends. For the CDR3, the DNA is TGCGCCAGCAGCTTGGAACTCGGGCTCGAAAACATTCAGTACTTC. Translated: CASSLELGLENIQYF. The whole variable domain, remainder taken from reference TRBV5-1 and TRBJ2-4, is KAGVTQTPRYLIKTRGQQVTLSCSPISGHRSVSWYQQTPGQGLQFLFEYFSETQRNKGNFPGRFSGRQFSNSRSEMNVSTLELGDSALYLCASSLELGLENIQYFGAGTRLSVL.

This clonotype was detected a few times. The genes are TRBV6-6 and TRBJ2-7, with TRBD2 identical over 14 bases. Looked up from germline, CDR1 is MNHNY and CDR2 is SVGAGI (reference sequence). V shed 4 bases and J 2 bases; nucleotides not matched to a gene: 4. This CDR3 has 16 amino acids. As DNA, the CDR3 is TGTGCCAGCAGTTGGACTAGCGGGGGGTCCCCCTACGAGCAGTACTTC. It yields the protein CASSWTSGGSPYEQYF.

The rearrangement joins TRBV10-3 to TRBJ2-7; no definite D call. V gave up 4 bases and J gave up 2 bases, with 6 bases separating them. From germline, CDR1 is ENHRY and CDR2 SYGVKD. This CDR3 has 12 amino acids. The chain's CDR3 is CAISGQTYEQYF. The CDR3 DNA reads TGTGCCATCAGTGGACAAACCTACGAGCAGTACTTC.

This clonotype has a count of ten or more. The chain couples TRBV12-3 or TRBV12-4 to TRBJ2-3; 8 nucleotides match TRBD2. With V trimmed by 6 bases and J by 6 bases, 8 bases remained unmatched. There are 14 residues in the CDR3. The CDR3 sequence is CASRLTSGPDTQYF. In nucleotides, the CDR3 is TGTGCCAGCAGGTTAACTAGCGGTCCCGATACGCAGTATTTT.

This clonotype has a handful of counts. The CDR3 here is CASSRLAGEISSPYF. CDR3 DNA: TGTGCCAGCAGCAGACTAGCGGGAGAAATCAGCTCACCGTACTTC. This sequence joins TRBV6-2 or TRBV6-3 and TRBJ2-4; TRBD2 aligns across 12 bases. The CDR3 consists of 15 residues. Germline CDR1 MNHEY, CDR2 SVGEGT. V lost 6 bases to trimming and J lost 15 bases; unmatched junction nucleotides: 15.

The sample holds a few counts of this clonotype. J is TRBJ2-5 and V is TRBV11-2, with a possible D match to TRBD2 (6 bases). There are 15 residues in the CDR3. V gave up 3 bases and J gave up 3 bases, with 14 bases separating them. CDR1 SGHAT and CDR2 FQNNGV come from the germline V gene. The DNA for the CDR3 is TGTGCCAGCAGCTTCTGGGGGGTCGATAAAGAGACCCAGTACTTC. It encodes CASSFWGVDKETQYF.

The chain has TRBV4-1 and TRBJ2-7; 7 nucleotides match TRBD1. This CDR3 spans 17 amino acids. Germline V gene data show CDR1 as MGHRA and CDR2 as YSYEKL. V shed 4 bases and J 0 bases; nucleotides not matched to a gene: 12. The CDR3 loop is CASSRRYYGTVSYEQYF. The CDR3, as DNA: TGCGCCAGCAGCCGACGATACTACGGGACAGTCTCCTACGAGCAGTACTTC.

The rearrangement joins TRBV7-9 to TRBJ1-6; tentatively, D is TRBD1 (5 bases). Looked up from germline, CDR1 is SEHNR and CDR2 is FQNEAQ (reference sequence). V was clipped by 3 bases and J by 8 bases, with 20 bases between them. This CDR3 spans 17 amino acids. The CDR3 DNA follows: TGTGCCAGCAGCTTGTCGGCGGGGCCTCAACGGGATTCACCCCTCCACTTT. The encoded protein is CASSLSAGPQRDSPLHF.

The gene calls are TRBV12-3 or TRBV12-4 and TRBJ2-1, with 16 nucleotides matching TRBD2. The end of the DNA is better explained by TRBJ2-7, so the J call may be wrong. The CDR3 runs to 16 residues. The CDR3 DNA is TGTGCCAGCAGACCAGGGACTAGCGGGAGGGCCGGTGAGCAGTACTTC. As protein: CASRPGTSGRAGEQYF.

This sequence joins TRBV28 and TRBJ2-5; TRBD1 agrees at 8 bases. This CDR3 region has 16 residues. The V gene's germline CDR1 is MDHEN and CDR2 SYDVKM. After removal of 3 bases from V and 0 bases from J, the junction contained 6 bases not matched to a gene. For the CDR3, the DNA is TGTGCCAGCAGTTTCGGGACAGGTGGATACCAAGAGACCCAGTACTTC. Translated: CASSFGTGGYQETQYF.

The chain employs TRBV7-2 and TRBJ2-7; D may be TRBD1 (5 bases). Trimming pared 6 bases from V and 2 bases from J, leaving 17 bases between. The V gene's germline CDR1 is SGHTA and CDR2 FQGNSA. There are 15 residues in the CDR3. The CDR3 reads CASSSSATATYEQYF. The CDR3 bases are TGTGCCAGCAGTTCATCGGCGACAGCCACCTACGAGCAGTACTTC.

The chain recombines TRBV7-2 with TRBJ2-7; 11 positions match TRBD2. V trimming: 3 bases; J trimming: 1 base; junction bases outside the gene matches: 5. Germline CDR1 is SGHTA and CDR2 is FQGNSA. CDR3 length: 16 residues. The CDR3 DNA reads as TGTGCCAGCAGCTTTGATCGGACTAGCGGGTCCTACGAGCAGTACTTC. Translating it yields CASSFDRTSGSYEQYF.

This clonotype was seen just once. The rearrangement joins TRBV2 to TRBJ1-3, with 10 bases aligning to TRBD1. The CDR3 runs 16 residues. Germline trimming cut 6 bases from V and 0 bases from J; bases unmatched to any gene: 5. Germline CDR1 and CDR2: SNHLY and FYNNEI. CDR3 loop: CASRRTGGFSGNTIYF. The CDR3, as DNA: TGTGCCAGCAGGCGGACAGGGGGTTTCTCTGGAAACACCATATATTTT.

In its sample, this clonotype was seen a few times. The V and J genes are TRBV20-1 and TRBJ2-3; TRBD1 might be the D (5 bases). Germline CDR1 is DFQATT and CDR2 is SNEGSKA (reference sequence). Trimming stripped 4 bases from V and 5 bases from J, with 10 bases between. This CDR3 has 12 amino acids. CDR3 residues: CSAILREDTQYF. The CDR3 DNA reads TGCAGTGCTATCCTCAGGGAAGATACGCAGTATTTT.

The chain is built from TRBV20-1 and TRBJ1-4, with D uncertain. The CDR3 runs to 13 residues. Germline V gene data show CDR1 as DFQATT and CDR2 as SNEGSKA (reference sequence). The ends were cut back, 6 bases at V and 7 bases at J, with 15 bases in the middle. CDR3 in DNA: TGCAGTGCCTATCCCCGGGTCGGTGAAAAACTGTTTTTT. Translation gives CSAYPRVGEKLFF.

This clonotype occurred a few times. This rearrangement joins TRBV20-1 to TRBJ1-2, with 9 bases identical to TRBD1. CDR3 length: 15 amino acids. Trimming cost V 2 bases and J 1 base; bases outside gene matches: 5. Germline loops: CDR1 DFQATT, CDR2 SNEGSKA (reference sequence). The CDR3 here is CSARNGQGRNYGYTF. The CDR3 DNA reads TGCAGTGCTAGAAACGGACAGGGGCGTAACTATGGCTACACCTTC.

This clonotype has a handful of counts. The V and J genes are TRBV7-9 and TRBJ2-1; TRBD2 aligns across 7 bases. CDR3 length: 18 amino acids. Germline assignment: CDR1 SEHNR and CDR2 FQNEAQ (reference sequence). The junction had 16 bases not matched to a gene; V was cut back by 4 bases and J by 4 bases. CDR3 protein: CASSSPGLTNIHYNEQFF. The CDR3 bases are TGTGCCAGCAGCTCACCGGGACTAACAAATATCCATTACAATGAGCAGTTCTTC.

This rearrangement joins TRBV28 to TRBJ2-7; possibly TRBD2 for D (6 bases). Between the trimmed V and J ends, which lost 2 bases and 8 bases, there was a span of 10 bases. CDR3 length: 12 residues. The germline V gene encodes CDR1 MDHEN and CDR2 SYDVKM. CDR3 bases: TGTGCCAGCAGTTTAGTAGGACTAAAGCAGTACTTC. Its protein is CASSLVGLKQYF.